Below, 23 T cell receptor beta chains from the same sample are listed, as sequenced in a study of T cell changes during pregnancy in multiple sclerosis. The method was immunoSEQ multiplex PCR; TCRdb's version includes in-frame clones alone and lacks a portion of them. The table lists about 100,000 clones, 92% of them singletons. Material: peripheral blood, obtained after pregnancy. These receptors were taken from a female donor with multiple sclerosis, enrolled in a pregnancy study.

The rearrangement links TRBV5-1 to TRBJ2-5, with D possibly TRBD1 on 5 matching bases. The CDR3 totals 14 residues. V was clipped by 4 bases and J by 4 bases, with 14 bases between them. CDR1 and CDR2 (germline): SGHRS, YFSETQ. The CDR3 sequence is CASSLKTVGETQYF. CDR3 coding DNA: TGCGCCAGCAGCCTAAAGACAGTGGGAGAGACCCAGTACTTC.

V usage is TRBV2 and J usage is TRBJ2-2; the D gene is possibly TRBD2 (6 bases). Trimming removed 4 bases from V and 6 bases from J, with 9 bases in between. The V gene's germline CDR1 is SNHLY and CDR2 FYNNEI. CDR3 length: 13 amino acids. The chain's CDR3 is CASSVLAPGELFF. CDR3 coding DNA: TGTGCCAGCAGTGTACTAGCCCCCGGGGAGCTGTTTTTT.

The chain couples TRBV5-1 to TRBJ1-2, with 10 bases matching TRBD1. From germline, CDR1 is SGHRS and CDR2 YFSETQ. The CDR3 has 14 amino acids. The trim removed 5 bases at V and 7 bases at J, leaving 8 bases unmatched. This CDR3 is CASRLTGGFSGYTF. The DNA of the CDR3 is TGCGCCAGCAGATTGACAGGGGGCTTCTCTGGCTACACCTTC.

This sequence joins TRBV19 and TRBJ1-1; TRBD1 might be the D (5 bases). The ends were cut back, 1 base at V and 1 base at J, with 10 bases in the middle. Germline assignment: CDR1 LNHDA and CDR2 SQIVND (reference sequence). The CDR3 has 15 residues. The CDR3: CASSIGTTGNTEAFF. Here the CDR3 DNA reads TGTGCCAGTAGTATAGGCACCACAGGGAACACTGAAGCTTTCTTT.

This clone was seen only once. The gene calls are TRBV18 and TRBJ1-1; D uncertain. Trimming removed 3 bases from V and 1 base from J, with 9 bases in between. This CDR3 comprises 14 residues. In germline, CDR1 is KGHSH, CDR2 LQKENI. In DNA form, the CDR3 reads TGTGCCAGCTCACCGAACGCAGAGAACACTGAAGCTTTCTTT. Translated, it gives CASSPNAENTEAFF.

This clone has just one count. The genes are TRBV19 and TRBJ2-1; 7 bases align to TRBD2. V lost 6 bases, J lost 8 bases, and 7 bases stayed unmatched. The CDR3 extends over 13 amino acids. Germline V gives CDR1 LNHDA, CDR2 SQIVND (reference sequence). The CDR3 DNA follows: TGTGCCAGTAGACCCCAGGGAGGGGATGAGCAGTTCTTC. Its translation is CASRPQGGDEQFF.

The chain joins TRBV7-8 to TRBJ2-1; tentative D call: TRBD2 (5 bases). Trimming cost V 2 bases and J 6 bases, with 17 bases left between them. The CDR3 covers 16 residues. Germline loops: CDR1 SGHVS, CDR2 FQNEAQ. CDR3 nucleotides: TGTGCCAGCAGCTTAAATCGACAAGGGAGCCCCAATGAGCAGTTCTTC. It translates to CASSLNRQGSPNEQFF.

The CDR3 coding sequence is TGTGCCAGCAGCGCCGGGACAGGGGGCGTGGGCCAGCCCCAGCATTTT. It is translated as CASSAGTGGVGQPQHF. V is TRBV9 and J is TRBJ1-5, with TRBD1 identical over 12 bases. In germline, CDR1 is SGDLS, CDR2 YYNGEE. CDR3 size: 16 residues. V was clipped by 3 bases and J by 7 bases; unmatched bases: 8. The complete variable domain, with remaining parts taken from reference TRBV9 and TRBJ1-5, reads DSGVTQTPKHLITATGQRVTLRCSPRSGDLSVYWYQQSLDQGLQFLIQYYNGEERAKGNILERFSAQQFPDLHSELNLSSLELGDSALYFCASSAGTGGVGQPQHFGDGTRLSIL.

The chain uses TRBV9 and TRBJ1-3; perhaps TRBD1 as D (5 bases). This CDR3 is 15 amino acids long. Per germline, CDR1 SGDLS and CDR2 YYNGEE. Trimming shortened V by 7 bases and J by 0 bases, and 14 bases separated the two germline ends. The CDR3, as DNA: TGTGCCAGCGCCTCAGGGCATTTCTCTGGAAACACCATATATTTT. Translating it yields CASASGHFSGNTIYF.

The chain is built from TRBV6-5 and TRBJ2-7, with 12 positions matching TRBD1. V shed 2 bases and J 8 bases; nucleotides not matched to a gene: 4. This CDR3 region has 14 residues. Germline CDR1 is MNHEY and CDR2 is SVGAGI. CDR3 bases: TGTGCCAGCAGTTACGGGACAGGGGGCGTCAAGCAGTACTTC. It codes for CASSYGTGGVKQYF.

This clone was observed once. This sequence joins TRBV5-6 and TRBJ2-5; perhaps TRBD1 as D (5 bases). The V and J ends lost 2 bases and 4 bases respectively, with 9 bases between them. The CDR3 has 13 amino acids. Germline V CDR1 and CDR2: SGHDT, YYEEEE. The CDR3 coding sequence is TGTGCCAGCAGCTTAGACAGTTCAGAGACCCAGTACTTC. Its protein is CASSLDSSETQYF.

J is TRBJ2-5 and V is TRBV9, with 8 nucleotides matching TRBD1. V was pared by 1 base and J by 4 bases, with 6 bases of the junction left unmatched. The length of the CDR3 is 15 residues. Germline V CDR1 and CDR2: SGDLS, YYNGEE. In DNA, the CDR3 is TGTGCCAGCAGCGTACGGCAGGGGGCTCGAGAGACCCAGTACTTC. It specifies CASSVRQGARETQYF.

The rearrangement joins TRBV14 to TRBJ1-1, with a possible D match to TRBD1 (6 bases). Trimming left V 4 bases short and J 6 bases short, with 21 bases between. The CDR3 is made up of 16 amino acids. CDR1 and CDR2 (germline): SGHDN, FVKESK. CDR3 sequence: CASSRFGVGQSAEAFF. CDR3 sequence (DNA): TGTGCCAGCAGCCGGTTTGGGGTGGGACAATCAGCTGAAGCTTTCTTT.

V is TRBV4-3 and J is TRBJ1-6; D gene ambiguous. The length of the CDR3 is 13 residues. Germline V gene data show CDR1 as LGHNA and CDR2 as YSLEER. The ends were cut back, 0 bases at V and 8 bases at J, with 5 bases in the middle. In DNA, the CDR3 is TGCGCCAGCAGCCAAGAAGCGTATTCACCCCTCCACTTT. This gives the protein CASSQEAYSPLHF.

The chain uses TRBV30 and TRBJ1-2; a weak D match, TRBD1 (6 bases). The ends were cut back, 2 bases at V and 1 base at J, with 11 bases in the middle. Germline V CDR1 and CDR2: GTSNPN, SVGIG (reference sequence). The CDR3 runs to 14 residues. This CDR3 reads CAWSLGALNYGYTF. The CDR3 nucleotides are TGTGCCTGGAGTTTGGGGGCCCTTAACTATGGCTACACCTTC.

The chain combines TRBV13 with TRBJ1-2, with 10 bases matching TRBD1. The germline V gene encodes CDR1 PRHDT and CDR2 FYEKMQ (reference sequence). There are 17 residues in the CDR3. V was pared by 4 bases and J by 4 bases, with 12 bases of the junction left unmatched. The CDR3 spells CASSSTPFGTGAYGYTF. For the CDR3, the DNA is TGTGCCAGCAGCTCTACACCGTTTGGGACAGGGGCCTATGGCTACACCTTC.

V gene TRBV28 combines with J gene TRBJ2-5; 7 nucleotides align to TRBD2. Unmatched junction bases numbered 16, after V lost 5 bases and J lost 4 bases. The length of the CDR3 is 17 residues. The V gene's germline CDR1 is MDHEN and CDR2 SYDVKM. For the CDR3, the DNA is TGTGCCAGCAGTACGCCAAGGGCGGGAGTAGGCGGAGAGACCCAGTACTTC. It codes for CASSTPRAGVGGETQYF.

The CDR3: CASSLTGQGPRGYGYTF. As DNA, the CDR3 is TGTGCCAGCAGTTTAACGGGTCAGGGGCCCAGAGGCTATGGCTACACCTTC. The rearrangement links TRBV28 to TRBJ1-2; D is perhaps TRBD1 (6 bases). The CDR3 totals 17 residues. Trimming took off 2 bases at V and 4 bases at J, with 20 bases between the two ends. Per germline, CDR1 MDHEN and CDR2 SYDVKM.

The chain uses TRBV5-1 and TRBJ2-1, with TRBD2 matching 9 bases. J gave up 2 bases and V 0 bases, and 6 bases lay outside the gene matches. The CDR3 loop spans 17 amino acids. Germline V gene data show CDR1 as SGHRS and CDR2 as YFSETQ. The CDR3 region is CASSLEISGRPYNEQFF. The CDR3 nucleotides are TGCGCCAGCAGCTTGGAGATTAGCGGGAGACCCTACAATGAGCAGTTCTTC.

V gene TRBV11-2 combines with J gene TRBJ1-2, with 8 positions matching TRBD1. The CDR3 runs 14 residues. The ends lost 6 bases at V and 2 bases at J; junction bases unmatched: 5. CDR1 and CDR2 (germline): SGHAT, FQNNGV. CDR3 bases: TGTGCCAGCAGTCCAGGGGGCGGAAACTATGGCTACACCTTC. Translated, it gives CASSPGGGNYGYTF. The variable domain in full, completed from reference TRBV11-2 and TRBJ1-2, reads EAGVAQSPRYKIIEKRQSVAFWCNPISGHATLYWYQQILGQGPKLLIQFQNNGVVDDSQLPKDRFSAERLKGVDSTLKIQPAKLEDSAVYLCASSPGGGNYGYTFGSGTRLTVV.

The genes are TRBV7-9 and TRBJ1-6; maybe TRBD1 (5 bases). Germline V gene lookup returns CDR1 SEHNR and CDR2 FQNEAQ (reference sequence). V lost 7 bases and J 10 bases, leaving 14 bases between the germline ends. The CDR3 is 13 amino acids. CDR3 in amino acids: CASTAGLTSPLHF. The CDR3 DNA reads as TGTGCCAGCACGGCGGGGCTCACATCACCCCTCCACTTT.

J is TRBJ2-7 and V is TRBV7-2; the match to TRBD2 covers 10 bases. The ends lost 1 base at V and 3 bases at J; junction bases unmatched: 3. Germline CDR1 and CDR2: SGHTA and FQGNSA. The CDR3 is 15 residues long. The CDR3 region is CASSLVAGGIYEQYF. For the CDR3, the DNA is TGTGCCAGCAGCTTAGTAGCGGGAGGTATCTACGAGCAGTACTTC.

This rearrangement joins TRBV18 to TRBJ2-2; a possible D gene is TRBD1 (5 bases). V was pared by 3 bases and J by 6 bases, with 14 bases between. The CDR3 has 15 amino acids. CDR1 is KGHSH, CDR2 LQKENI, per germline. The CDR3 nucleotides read TGTGCCAGCTCACCCCTCCAGGGCCGGGCCGGGGAGCTGTTTTTT. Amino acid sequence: CASSPLQGRAGELFF.